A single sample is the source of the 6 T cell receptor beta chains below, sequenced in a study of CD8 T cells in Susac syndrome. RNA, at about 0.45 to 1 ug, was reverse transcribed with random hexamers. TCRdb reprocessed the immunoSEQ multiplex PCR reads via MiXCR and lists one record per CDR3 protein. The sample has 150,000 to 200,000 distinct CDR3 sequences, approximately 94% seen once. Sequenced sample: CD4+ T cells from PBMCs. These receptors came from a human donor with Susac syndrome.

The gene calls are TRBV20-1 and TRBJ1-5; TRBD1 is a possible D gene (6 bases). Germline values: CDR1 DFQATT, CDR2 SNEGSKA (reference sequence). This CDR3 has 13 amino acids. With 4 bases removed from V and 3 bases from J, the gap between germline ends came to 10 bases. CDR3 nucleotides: TGCAGTGCTAAGGGGGGATCCAATCAGCCCCAGCATTTT. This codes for CSAKGGSNQPQHF.

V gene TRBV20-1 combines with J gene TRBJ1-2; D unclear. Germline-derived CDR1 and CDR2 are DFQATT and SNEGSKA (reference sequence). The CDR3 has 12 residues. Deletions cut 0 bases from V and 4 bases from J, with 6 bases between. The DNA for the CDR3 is TGCAGTGCTAGAGAGGGTCGCTATGGCTACACCTTC. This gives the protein CSAREGRYGYTF.

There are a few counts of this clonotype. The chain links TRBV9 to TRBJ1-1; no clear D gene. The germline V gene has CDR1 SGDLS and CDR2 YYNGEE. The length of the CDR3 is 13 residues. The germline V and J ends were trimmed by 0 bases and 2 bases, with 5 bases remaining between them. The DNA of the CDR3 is TGTGCCAGCAGCGTAGCGGGCAACACTGAAGCTTTCTTT. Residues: CASSVAGNTEAFF.

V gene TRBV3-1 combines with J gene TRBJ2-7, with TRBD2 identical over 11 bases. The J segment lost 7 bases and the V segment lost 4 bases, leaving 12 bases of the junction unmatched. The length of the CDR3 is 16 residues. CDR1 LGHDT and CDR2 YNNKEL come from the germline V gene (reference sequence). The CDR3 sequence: CASSPRVLAGGREQYF. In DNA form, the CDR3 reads TGTGCCAGCAGCCCGCGCGTCCTAGCGGGGGGAAGAGAGCAGTACTTC.

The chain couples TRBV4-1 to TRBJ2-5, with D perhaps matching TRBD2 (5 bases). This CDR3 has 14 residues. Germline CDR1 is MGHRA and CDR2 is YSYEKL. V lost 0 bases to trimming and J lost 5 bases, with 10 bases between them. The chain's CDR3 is CASSQDEGLETQYF. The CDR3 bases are TGCGCCAGCAGCCAAGATGAGGGTTTGGAGACCCAGTACTTC.

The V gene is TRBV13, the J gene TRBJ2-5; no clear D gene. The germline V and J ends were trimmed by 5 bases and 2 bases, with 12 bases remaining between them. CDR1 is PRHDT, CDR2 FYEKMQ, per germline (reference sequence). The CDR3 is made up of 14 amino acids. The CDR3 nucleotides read TGTGCCAGCAGCCCCCTCCGGGCTCAAGAGACCCAGTACTTC. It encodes CASSPLRAQETQYF.